Below, 17 T cell receptor beta chains from the same sample are listed, as sequenced in a study of post-analysis software for immune sequencing data. Findings of the study overall: Relative to controls, patients had roughly five TRBV segments at higher frequency, with TRBV5-6, TRBV5-1 and TRBV20-1 among these.

These receptors have no known antigen. Sequencing libraries made from TCR beta cDNA carried unique molecular identifiers. TCRdb itself ran the PCR reads through MiXCR, one entry per CDR3 protein. Among 750,000 to 950,000 distinct CDR3 sequences listed, about 45% were seen once. Material for sequencing was blood. These receptor sequences come from a girl aged 10 to 17 with multiple sclerosis.

The chain is built from TRBV7-9 and TRBJ2-2, with D perhaps matching TRBD1 (5 bases). Trimming removed 5 bases at V and 3 bases at J, with 16 bases between. This CDR3 spans 16 amino acids. The germline CDR1 and CDR2 sequences are SEHNR and FQNEAQ (reference sequence). The chain's CDR3 is CASSAQDTGYTGELFF. The CDR3, as DNA: TGTGCCAGCAGCGCCCAGGACACGGGTTACACCGGGGAGCTGTTTTTT. The full variable domain, in which reference TRBV7-9 and TRBJ2-2 provide the parts outside the CDR3, is DTGVSQNPRHKITKRGQNVTFRCDPISEHNRLYWYRQTLGQGPEFLTYFQNEAQLEKSRLLSDRFSAERPKGSFSTLEIQRTEQGDSAMYLCASSAQDTGYTGELFFGEGSRLTVL.

Turning to this clonotype: At one end the junction does not follow the germline gene, possibly because of a read error. Written as DNA, the CDR3 is TGTGCCGGCAGCTCTCAAGCAGGGGGCTCAGGAAAACTGTTTTTT. This codes for CAGSSQAGGSGKLFF. The rearrangement links TRBV9 to TRBJ1-4, with TRBD1 identical over 8 bases. The CDR3 runs to 15 residues. CDR1 SGDLS and CDR2 YYNGEE come from the germline V gene.

This clonotype turned up a few times. This chain connects TRBV7-2 to TRBJ2-3; D not certain. Germline CDR1 reads SGHTA; CDR2 reads FQGNSA. This CDR3 has 14 residues. V lost 0 bases to trimming and J lost 4 bases, with 8 bases between them. The CDR3 coding sequence is TGTGCCAGCAGCTTAGCGGGAAGATCAGATACGCAGTATTTT. Translated, it gives CASSLAGRSDTQYF. Combining the CDR3 with reference TRBV7-2 and TRBJ2-3 gives the whole variable domain GAGVSQSPSNKVTEKGKDVELRCDPISGHTALYWYRQSLGQGLEFLIYFQGNSAPDKSGLPSDRFSAERTGGSVSTLTIQRTQQEDSAVYLCASSLAGRSDTQYFGPGTRLTVL.

The V gene is TRBV24-1, the J gene TRBJ2-7; TRBD2 agrees at 7 bases. This CDR3 has 15 amino acids. Losses at the gene ends were 4 bases for V and 2 bases for J; bases not matched to a gene: 7. Germline CDR1 KGHDR, CDR2 SFDVKD. The CDR3 DNA follows: TGTGCCACCAGTGAGACACGGGAGGCCACCTACGAGCAGTACTTC. Amino acids: CATSETREATYEQYF.

This clonotype was picked up a small number of times. This chain uses TRBV12-3 or TRBV12-4 with TRBJ1-1, with D perhaps matching TRBD1 (6 bases). The ends were cut back, 5 bases at V and 11 bases at J, with 18 bases in the middle. The CDR3 covers 13 residues. CDR3 sequence reads: CASSSYRVGLAFF. In nucleotides, the CDR3 is TGTGCCAGCAGTAGTTACAGGGTAGGGTTGGCTTTCTTT.

The chain uses TRBV2 and TRBJ1-5; 10 bases line up with TRBD1. This CDR3 comprises 15 residues. V dropped 5 bases and J dropped 5; count of bases not matched to a gene: 6. CDR1 and CDR2 from the germline V gene are SNHLY and FYNNEI. In DNA, the CDR3 is TGTGCCAGCAGTTCCGACAGGGGGCGCGATCAGCCCCAGCATTTT. Amino acids: CASSSDRGRDQPQHF.

The chain joins TRBV12-3 or TRBV12-4 to TRBJ2-1; 11 nucleotides match TRBD2. J gave up 6 bases and V 1 base, and 5 bases lay outside the gene matches. The CDR3 spans 16 residues. The CDR3 sequence is CASSLELAGGINEQFF. The CDR3 bases are TGTGCCAGCAGTTTAGAGCTAGCGGGAGGAATCAATGAGCAGTTCTTC.

This clonotype showed up just a few times. V is TRBV24-1 and J is TRBJ2-6; D unclear. The germline V gene has CDR1 KGHDR and CDR2 SFDVKD. The CDR3 totals 15 residues. With 3 bases removed from V and 2 bases from J, the gap between germline ends came to 7 bases. DNA of the CDR3: TGTGCCACCAGTGATAGGCGAGCTGGGGCCAACGTCCTGACTTTC. Its translation: CATSDRRAGANVLTF.

V usage is TRBV7-2 and J usage is TRBJ2-7, with D possibly TRBD2 on 6 matching bases. Germline V gene lookup returns CDR1 SGHTA and CDR2 FQGNSA. The CDR3 length is 16 residues. Trimming pared 3 bases from V and 2 bases from J, leaving 17 bases between. CDR3 nucleotides: TGTGCCAGCAGCTTGGAGGGACCGTTAGGGCCCTACGAGCAGTACTTC. Amino acids: CASSLEGPLGPYEQYF.

This clonotype was seen a single time. V gene TRBV7-2 combines with J gene TRBJ2-1; D possibly corresponds to TRBD2 (6 bases). V was pared by 3 bases and J by 6 bases, with 30 bases between. The CDR3 has 20 amino acids. Germline CDR1 and CDR2: SGHTA and FQGNSA. The CDR3 nucleotides read TGTGCCAGCAGCTTGGGTCGGGAAAGGTTCGGGAGCGGAGCTTCCAATGAGCAGTTCTTC. As protein: CASSLGRERFGSGASNEQFF.

This clonotype was counted only a few times. V usage is TRBV4-2 and J usage is TRBJ2-3; TRBD2 aligns across 8 bases. V was clipped by 4 bases and J by 4 bases; unmatched bases: 4. The germline V gene has CDR1 LGHNA and CDR2 YNFKEQ. This CDR3 is 14 amino acids long. CDR3 coding DNA: TGTGCCAGCAGCCCGGGAGGGCCCCCAGATACGCAGTATTTT. This gives the protein CASSPGGPPDTQYF.

This clonotype was seen more than once but under ten times. J is TRBJ2-2 and V is TRBV29-1; no firm D call. This CDR3 region has 12 residues. Germline CDR1 reads SQVTM; CDR2 reads ANQGSEA. V gave up 7 bases and J gave up 6 bases, with 12 bases separating them. The chain's CDR3 is CSAAEPAGELFF. CDR3 DNA: TGCAGCGCCGCAGAGCCGGCCGGGGAGCTGTTTTTT.

The chain recombines TRBV28 with TRBJ2-5; possibly TRBD1 for D (6 bases). The assigned J gene may be wrong: the sequence end matches TRBJ2-7 better. The CDR3 is made up of 14 amino acids. Germline V gives CDR1 MDHEN, CDR2 SYDVKM. The DNA of the CDR3 is TGTGCCAGCAGTTTTTCAGGGGCACATTACGAGCAGTACTTC. Protein sequence: CASSFSGAHYEQYF.

This clonotype was recorded a few times. The chain carries TRBV11-2 and TRBJ2-5; TRBD1 matches 8 bases. V was clipped by 1 base and J by 2 bases; unmatched bases: 12. This CDR3 has 18 residues. CDR1 and CDR2 from the germline V gene are SGHAT and FQNNGV. Here the CDR3 DNA reads TGTGCCAGCAGCTTAGGTGGCAGGGGGCTCTGGAGGCAAGAGACCCAGTACTTC. Amino acids: CASSLGGRGLWRQETQYF.

V gene TRBV6-5 combines with J gene TRBJ2-7, with TRBD2 as a possible D gene (5 bases). The V gene lost 4 bases and the J gene lost 7 bases, with 23 bases spanning the gap. Germline assignment: CDR1 MNHEY and CDR2 SVGAGI. The CDR3 has 16 amino acids. The CDR3 DNA is TGTGCCAGCAGTTTGACCGCCGGTCAGTATAGGAGGGAGCAGTACTTC. This sequence encodes CASSLTAGQYRREQYF.

The chain links TRBV5-1 to TRBJ2-3; 8 nucleotides line up with TRBD1. V lost 4 bases, J lost 2 bases, and 6 bases stayed unmatched. This CDR3 is 15 amino acids long. Looked up from germline, CDR1 is SGHRS and CDR2 is YFSETQ. CDR3 sequence (DNA): TGCGCCAGCAGCACCGGACAGGGTGTCACAGATACGCAGTATTTT. Protein sequence: CASSTGQGVTDTQYF.

This chain joins TRBV12-3 or TRBV12-4 and TRBJ2-2, with a weak D call TRBD2 (5 bases). V was clipped by 4 bases and J by 0 bases, with 12 bases between them. CDR3 size: 16 residues. As DNA, the CDR3 is TGTGCCAGCAGTTCGGACCTAGCCCCGAACACCGGGGAGCTGTTTTTT. This encodes CASSSDLAPNTGELFF.